This TCR beta chain was obtained from a study of blood T cell repertoires in COVID-19. Study context: Sources were T cells, B-cell-depleted T cells, or PBMCs; the material itself was cDNA or gDNA.

In the original analysis: Amplification of reference gene primers was used by the study to estimate nucleated cell counts. The repertoire was sequenced with immunoSEQ multiplex PCR; TCRdb's copy has only in-frame clones and lacks some. D and trimming were read from the DNA, whereas the V and J calls and clone size are those reported in that table. The table lists 140,000 to 150,000 clones, about 90% of them singletons. V lost 4 bases, J lost 6 bases, and 18 bases lay in between. Germline V gene data show CDR1 as MNHEY and CDR2 as SVGAGI. The CDR3 spans 15 residues. This TCR came from a man between 60 and 75 years old with active or convalescent COVID-19. What was sequenced was peripheral blood. The V call is TRBV6-5, the J call TRBJ1-1; D not certain. CDR3 in amino acids: CASSSFRGFRAEAFF. DNA for the CDR3: TGTGCCAGCAGTTCATTCCGGGGTTTTAGGGCTGAAGCTTTCTTT.